This T cell receptor (beta chain) is drawn from a study of technical replicates of blood from a few donors (dated by TCRdb to 2016 to 2017). The library relied on the immunoSEQ multiplex PCR assay. The source is immuneACCESS, and TCRdb retained only in-frame sequences with V and J called. Part of the clones is not carried over; for the studies checked, unresolved V genes explain less than half of this, and the remainder is unexplained. This sample has about 81,000 clones in its table, and about 81% of those were observed once. Clones ranked in the top ten supply 3% to 4.5% of the sample. Details on this clone: It has no known antigen specificity. No base quality information exists; no much larger clone differs at one position.

Sequencing input: PBMCs. This receptor was taken from a human donor in good health. Some clones in this sample may be carry-over from other donors' samples.

The CDR3 here reads CASSLGTSGSYEQYF. The DNA reads TGCGCCAGCAGCTTAGGGACTAGCGGGAGCTACGAGCAGTACTTC. This chain is built from TRBV5-1 and TRBJ2-7; TRBD2 fits 14 bases in the junction. V loses 2 bases at its end and J loses 3 bases; junction bases beyond the gene matches: 1. CDR1 and CDR2 are drawn from the germline V gene: SGHRS, YFSETQ. From its cysteine to its phenylalanine, the CDR3 spans 15 amino acids. Only the CDR3 portion is preserved as DNA: 45 bases, with reading frame beginning at the first base.